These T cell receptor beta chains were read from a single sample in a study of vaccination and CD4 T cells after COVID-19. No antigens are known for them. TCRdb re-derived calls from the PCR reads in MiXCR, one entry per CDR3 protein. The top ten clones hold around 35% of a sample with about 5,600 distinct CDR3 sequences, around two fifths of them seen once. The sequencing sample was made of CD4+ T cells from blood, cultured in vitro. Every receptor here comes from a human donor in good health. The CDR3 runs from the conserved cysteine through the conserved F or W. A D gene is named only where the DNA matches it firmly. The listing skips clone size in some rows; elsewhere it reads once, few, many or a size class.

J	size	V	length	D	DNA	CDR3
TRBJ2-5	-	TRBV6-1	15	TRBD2	TGTGCCAGCAGTCCGTCGCGGGGGGGACAAGAGACCCAGTACTTC	CASSPSRGGQETQYF
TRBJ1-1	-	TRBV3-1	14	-	TGTGCCAGCAGCCAAGCACACAGGGACGGAGAGGCTTTCTTT	CASSQAHRDGEAFF
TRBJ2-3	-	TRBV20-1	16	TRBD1	TGCAGTGCTAATAGAGGCCTCGGGACAGGGTCTGATACGCAGTATTTT	CSANRGLGTGSDTQYF
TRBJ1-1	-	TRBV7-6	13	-	TGTGCCAGCAGCTTGGGGGAGAACACTGAAGCTTTCTTT	CASSLGENTEAFF
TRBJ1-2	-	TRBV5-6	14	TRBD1	TGTGCCAGCAGCGCGGACAGGGAGTATTATGGCTACACCTTC	CASSADREYYGYTF
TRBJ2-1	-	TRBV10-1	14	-	TGCGCCAGCAGTGAGGGGGGGTCCTACAATGAGCAGTTCTTC	CASSEGGSYNEQFF
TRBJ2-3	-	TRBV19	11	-	TGTGCCAGTAGTATGAGAGATACGCAGTATTTT	CASSMRDTQYF
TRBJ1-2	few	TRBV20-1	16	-	TGCAGTGCTATAAAGGTAATAGGGTGGGGGGACTATGGCTACACCTTC	CSAIKVIGWGDYGYTF
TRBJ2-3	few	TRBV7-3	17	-	TGTGCCAGCAGCTTCCAGGGAAGTACCGGGAGCACAGATACGCAGTATTTT	CASSFQGSTGSTDTQYF
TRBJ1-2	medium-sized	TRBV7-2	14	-	TGTGCCAGCAGCCTCTATGGGGGTGACTATGGCTACACCTTC	CASSLYGGDYGYTF
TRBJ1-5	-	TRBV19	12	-	TGTGCCAGTAGTGGGGGCGGGATGACCCAGCATTTT	CASSGGGMTQHF
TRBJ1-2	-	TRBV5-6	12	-	TGTGCCAGCAGCTTGAACAGGGTCGGCTACACCTTC	CASSLNRVGYTF
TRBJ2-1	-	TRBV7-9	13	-	TGTGCCAGCAGCAGAGGGGGGGACAATGAGCAGTTCTTC	CASSRGGDNEQFF
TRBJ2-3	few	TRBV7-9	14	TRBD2	TGTGCCACGACTAGCGGGGGAGACACAGATACGCAGTATTTT	CATTSGGDTDTQYF
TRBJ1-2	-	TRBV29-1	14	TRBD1	TGCAGCGTTGTAACAAATACAGGGGGCTATGGCTACACCTTC	CSVVTNTGGYGYTF
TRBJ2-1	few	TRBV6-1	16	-	TGTGCCAGCAGAGAACAGGGTTCAGGCTCCTACAATGAGCAGTTCTTC	CASREQGSGSYNEQFF
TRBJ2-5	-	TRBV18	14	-	TGTGCCAGCTCACAACAGCTGTGGAGCGAGACCCAGTACTTC	CASSQQLWSETQYF
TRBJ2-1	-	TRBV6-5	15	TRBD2	TGTGCCAGCAGTTCGGGGGGTTCACTCTACAATGAGCAGTTCTTC	CASSSGGSLYNEQFF
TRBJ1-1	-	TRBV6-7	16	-	TGTGCCAGCAGTTACCCTAATACGACAGGGAACACTGAAGCTTTCTTT	CASSYPNTTGNTEAFF
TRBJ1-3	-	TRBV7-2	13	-	TGTGCCAGCAGCTTACGGCGGGGGGACACCATATATTTT	CASSLRRGDTIYF
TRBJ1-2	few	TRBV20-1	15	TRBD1	TGCAGTGCTAGAGATCTCAACCAGGGGGACTATGGCTACACCTTC	CSARDLNQGDYGYTF
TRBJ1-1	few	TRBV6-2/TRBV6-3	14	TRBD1	TGTGCCAGCAGTGACAGGGGATTGAACACTGAAGCTTTCTTT	CASSDRGLNTEAFF